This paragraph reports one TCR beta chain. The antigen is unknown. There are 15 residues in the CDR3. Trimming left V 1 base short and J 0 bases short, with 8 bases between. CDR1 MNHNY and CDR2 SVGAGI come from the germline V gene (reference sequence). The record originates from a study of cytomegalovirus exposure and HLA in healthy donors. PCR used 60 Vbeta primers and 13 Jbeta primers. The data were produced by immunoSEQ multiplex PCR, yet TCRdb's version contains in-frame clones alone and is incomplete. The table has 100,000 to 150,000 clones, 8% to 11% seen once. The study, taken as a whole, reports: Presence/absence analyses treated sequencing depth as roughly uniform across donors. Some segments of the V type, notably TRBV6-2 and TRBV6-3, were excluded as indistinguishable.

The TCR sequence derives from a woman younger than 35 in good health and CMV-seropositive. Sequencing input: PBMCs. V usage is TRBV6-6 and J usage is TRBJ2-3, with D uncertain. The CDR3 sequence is CASSYFKPSTDTQYF. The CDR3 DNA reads TGTGCCAGCAGTTACTTTAAGCCTAGCACAGATACGCAGTATTTT.